Reported below is one T cell receptor (beta chain). Its antigen is not known. Each HIV participant was treated in the United States. This record belongs to a study of long-term antiretroviral therapy in people with HIV. Overall study findings and caveats: Researchers lacked any data on ART adherence, viral resistance or therapy changes. Increased diversity was seen after ART, yet it remained lower than in transplant donor controls.

Researchers report immunoSEQ v3.0 was run at survey level. The protocol was immunoSEQ multiplex PCR, while the TCRdb copy is restricted to in-frame clones and leaves out a portion. The sample holds 9,500 to 15,000 clones, 82% seen once. Trimming took 4 bases from V and 3 from J, leaving 10 bases between them. CDR1 and CDR2 (germline): LNHDA, SQIVND (reference sequence). The CDR3 extends over 13 amino acids. The receptor comes from a man aged 50 or older with HIV. V is TRBV19 and J is TRBJ2-7; a weak D match, TRBD1 (6 bases). The source was unsorted PBMCs, collected around 8 years after starting antiretroviral therapy. CDR3 amino acids: CASSTGQSYEQYF. CDR3 nucleotide sequence: TGTGCCAGTAGTACAGGACAGAGCTACGAGCAGTACTTC. The full variable domain, rest sourced from reference TRBV19 and TRBJ2-7, is DGGITQSPKYLFRKEGQNVTLSCEQNLNHDAMYWYRQDPGQGLRLIYYSQIVNDFQKGDIAEGYSVSREKKESFPLTVTSAQKNPTAFYLCASSTGQSYEQYFGPGTRLTVT.